One and the same sample provided the 7 T cell receptor beta chains below, sequenced in a study of control samples from healthy donors and cancer patients. Repertoires were generated with immunoSEQ multiplex PCR, while TCRdb's copy carries only in-frame clones and drops some. The table has 250,000 to 300,000 clones, almost 85% seen once. Sequencing was carried out using PBMCs. Receptor source: an older woman with lung cancer.

This clone was picked up one time. The chain uses TRBV28 and TRBJ1-6; TRBD1 agrees at 7 bases. Germline V lookup: CDR1 MDHEN, CDR2 SYDVKM. V trimming: 5 bases; J trimming: 9 bases; junction bases outside the gene matches: 7. The CDR3 has 14 residues. CDR3 in DNA: TGTGCCAGCAGTCAGAGGACAGGAAGTTCACCCCTCCACTTT. Amino acids: CASSQRTGSSPLHF.

The chain joins TRBV4-2 to TRBJ2-1; weak D call: TRBD2 (6 bases). V lost 0 bases to trimming and J lost 13 bases, with 13 bases between them. This CDR3 is built from 13 residues. Per the germline V gene, CDR1 is LGHNA and CDR2 is YNFKEQ. The CDR3 bases are TGTGCCAGCAGCCAAGACGTAGGCGGGACCCAGTTCTTC. This encodes CASSQDVGGTQFF.

This chain links TRBV28 with TRBJ2-1; D is uncertain. This CDR3 region has 17 residues. The V and J ends lost 4 bases and 5 bases respectively, with 21 bases between them. Germline V gives CDR1 MDHEN, CDR2 SYDVKM. CDR3 residues: CASSSYLNRLTNNEQFF. CDR3 in DNA: TGTGCCAGCAGTTCCTACCTCAACAGACTCACCAACAATGAGCAGTTCTTC. Complete variable domain (other parts from reference TRBV28 and TRBJ2-1): DVKVTQSSRYLVKRTGEKVFLECVQDMDHENMFWYRQDPGLGLRLIYFSYDVKMKEKGDIPEGYSVSREKKERFSLILESASTNQTSMYLCASSSYLNRLTNNEQFFGPGTRLTVL.

The gene calls are TRBV18 and TRBJ1-3; TRBD1 matches 8 bases. Trimming cost V 2 bases and J 1 base; bases outside gene matches: 1. Germline CDR1 reads KGHSH; CDR2 reads LQKENI. The CDR3 has 15 residues. CDR3 DNA sequence: TGTGCCAGCTCACCAGGACAGGGTTCTGGAAACACCATATATTTT. This codes for CASSPGQGSGNTIYF.

The gene calls are TRBV6-1 and TRBJ2-7, with D possibly TRBD2 on 6 matching bases. Germline assignment: CDR1 MNHNS and CDR2 SASEGT. This CDR3 is built from 13 residues. Trimming removed 3 bases at V and 7 bases at J, with 13 bases between. The CDR3 sequence: CASSEAGRGEQYF. The CDR3 coding sequence is TGTGCCAGCAGTGAGGCGGGACGGGGAGAGCAGTACTTC.

This sequence joins TRBV12-2 and TRBJ1-2. TRBV12-2 is a pseudogene. The CDR3 has 14 residues. As DNA, the CDR3 is TGTGCAAGTCGCTTAGGGGGAATTAGATACGGCTACACCTTC. Translation: CASRLGGIRYGYTF.

The rearrangement uses TRBV5-1 and TRBJ1-1; no clear D. Germline assignment: CDR1 SGHRS and CDR2 YFSETQ. The V end lost 0 bases, the J end lost 5 bases, and 8 bases lay between the germline ends. This CDR3 spans 13 amino acids. The CDR3 nucleotides read TGCGCCAGCAGCTTGGCGGGTCGGACTGAAGCTTTCTTT. Its protein is CASSLAGRTEAFF.